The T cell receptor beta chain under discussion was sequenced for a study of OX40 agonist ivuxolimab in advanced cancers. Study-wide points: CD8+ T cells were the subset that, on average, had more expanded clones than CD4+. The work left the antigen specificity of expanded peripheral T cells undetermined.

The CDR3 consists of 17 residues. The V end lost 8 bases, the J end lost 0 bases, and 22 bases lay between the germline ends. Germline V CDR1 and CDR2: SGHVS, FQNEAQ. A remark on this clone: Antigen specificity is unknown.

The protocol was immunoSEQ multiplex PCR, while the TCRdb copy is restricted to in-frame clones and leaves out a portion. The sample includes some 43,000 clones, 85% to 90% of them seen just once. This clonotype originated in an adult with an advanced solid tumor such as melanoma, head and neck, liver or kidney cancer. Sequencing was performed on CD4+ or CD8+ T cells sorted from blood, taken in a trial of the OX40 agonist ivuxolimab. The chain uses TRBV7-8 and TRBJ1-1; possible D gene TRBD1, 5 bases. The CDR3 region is CASLSIWGSVVNTEAFF. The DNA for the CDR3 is TGTGCCAGCCTTTCGATATGGGGGTCCGTCGTGAACACTGAAGCTTTCTTT.